This TCR beta chain originates from a study of identical twins. One entry per CDR3 protein, called by TCRdb with MiXCR from the 5' RACE reads. The sample consists of hundreds of thousands of distinct CDR3 sequences, 18% of them appearing once. Overall study results and limits: Some out-of-frame alpha sequences were shared by twins, and these showed excess low generation probability.

Trimming removed 4 bases from V and 0 bases from J, with 14 bases in between. The CDR3 consists of 16 residues. Germline V gives CDR1 SGHTA, CDR2 FQGNSA. This clonotype was picked up a small number of times. Its antigen is unidentified. The sample was also reused in another study, on T cells expressing NK-cell markers. That source notes: Most of the eight sequenced donors were HCMV-seropositive; one was seronegative. For a handful of donors, the dominant NKG2C+ clonotypes made up about 1.0-7.5% of their CD8+ T cells. These same clonotypes (in a few donors) also led the CD3+CD56-NKG2C+ fraction.

The source material was PBMCs. V usage is TRBV7-2 and J usage is TRBJ2-3; no definite D call. This sequence originates from a woman aged 18-30 years in good health. The CDR3 spells CASSSLGAESTDTQYF. The CDR3 DNA reads as TGTGCCAGCAGCTCGCTCGGCGCGGAGAGCACAGATACGCAGTATTTT.